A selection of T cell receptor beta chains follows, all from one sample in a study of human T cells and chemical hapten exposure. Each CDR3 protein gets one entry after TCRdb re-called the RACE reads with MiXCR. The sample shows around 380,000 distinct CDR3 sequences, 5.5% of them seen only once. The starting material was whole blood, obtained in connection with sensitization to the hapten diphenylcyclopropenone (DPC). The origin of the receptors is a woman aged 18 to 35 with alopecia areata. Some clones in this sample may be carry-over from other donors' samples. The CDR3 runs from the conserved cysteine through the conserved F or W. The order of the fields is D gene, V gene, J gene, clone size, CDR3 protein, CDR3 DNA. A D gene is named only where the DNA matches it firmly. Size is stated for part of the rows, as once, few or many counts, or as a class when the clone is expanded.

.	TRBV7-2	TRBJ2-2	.	CASSLLGNTGELFF	TGTGCCAGCAGCTTATTGGGGAACACCGGGGAGCTGTTTTTT
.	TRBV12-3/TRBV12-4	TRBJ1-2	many	CASSFRQYGYTF	TGTGCCAGCAGTTTTCGACAGTATGGCTACACCTTC
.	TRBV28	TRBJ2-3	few	CASSLRGSDTQYF	TGTGCCAGCAGTTTAAGGGGCAGCGATACGCAGTATTTT
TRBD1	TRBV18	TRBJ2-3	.	CASSTGTGGDTQYF	TGTGCCAGCTCTACCGGGACAGGAGGCGATACGCAGTATTTT
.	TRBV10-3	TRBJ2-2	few	CAVTNSNTGELFF	TGTGCCGTTACTAACTCGAACACCGGGGAGCTGTTTTTT
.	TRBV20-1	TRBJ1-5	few	CSVVRGDNQPQHF	TGCAGTGTTGTCCGGGGAGACAATCAGCCCCAGCATTTT
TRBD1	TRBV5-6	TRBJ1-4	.	CASRTGTGPYNEKLFF	TGTGCCAGCAGAACCGGGACAGGGCCCTATAATGAAAAACTGTTTTTT
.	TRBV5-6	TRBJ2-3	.	CASRQWGLADTQYF	TGTGCCAGCAGGCAGTGGGGTTTAGCGGATACGCAGTATTTT
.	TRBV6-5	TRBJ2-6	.	CASSLHRTGANVLTF	TGTGCCAGCAGCCTTCATAGGACCGGGGCCAACGTCCTGACTTTC
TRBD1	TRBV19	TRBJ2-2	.	CASSILDRAVGELFF	TGTGCCAGTAGTATACTCGACAGGGCGGTCGGGGAGCTGTTTTTT
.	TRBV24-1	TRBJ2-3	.	CATSDSDTSDTQYF	TGTGCCACCAGTGACTCGGACACTTCAGATACGCAGTATTTT
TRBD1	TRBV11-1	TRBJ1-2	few	CASSEYTGTESDGYTF	TGTGCCAGCAGCGAATATACCGGGACAGAGTCCGATGGCTACACCTTC
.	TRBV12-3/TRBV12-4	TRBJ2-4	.	CASNPSGEMMSKNIQYF	TGTGCCAGCAACCCCTCAGGGGAGATGATGTCCAAAAACATTCAGTACTTC
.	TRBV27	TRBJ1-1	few	CASRRPGTEAFF	TGTGCCAGCAGAAGACCGGGGACTGAAGCTTTCTTT
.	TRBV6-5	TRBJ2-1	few	CASSPWLNSYNEQFF	TGTGCCAGCAGCCCCTGGTTAAACTCCTACAATGAGCAGTTCTTC
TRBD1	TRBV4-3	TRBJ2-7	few	CASSQVPGQGIYEQYF	TGCGCCAGCAGCCAAGTTCCGGGACAGGGGATTTACGAGCAGTACTTC
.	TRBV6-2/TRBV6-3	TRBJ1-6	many	CASSGEGYSPLHF	TGTGCCAGCTCGGGGGAGGGATACTCACCCCTCCACTTT
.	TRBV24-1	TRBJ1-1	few	CATIEGGNTEAFF	TGTGCCACCATCGAGGGAGGGAACACTGAAGCTTTCTTT
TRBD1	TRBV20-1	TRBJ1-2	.	CSARKGVRGLPYGYTF	TGCAGTGCTAGGAAGGGAGTGAGGGGGCTTCCCTATGGCTACACCTTC
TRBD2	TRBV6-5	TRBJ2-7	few	CASARGTRKLPEQYF	TGTGCCAGCGCTCGGGGGACTAGAAAGTTGCCCGAGCAGTACTTC
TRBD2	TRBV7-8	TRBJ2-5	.	CASSLVVSGGSETQYF	TGTGCCAGCAGCTTAGTGGTTAGCGGGGGCTCGGAGACCCAGTACTTC
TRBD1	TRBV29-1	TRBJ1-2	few	CSVGQGPSFSTF	TGCAGCGTCGGACAGGGTCCCTCCTTTTCGACCTTC
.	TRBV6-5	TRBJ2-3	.	CASSYDIGSRTDTQYF	TGTGCCAGCAGTTACGATATAGGGAGCCGCACAGATACGCAGTATTTT
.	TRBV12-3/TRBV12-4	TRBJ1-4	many	CASRPWGRSNEKLFF	TGTGCCAGCAGACCTTGGGGGCGATCTAATGAAAAACTGTTTTTT
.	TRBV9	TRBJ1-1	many	CASMVGADSTEAFF	TGTGCCAGCATGGTGGGCGCGGATAGCACTGAAGCTTTCTTT
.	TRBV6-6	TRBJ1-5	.	CASSYSTKSGNQPQHF	TGTGCCAGCAGTTACTCGACCAAAAGTGGAAATCAGCCCCAGCATTTT
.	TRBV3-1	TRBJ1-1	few	CASSQPGVTEAFF	TGTGCCAGCAGCCAACCAGGGGTTACTGAAGCTTTCTTT
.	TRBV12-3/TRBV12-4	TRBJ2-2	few	CASKRTGELFF	TGTGCCAGCAAACGAACCGGGGAGCTGTTTTTT
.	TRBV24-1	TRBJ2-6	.	CATSEGGAGANVLTF	TGTGCCACCAGTGAAGGAGGGGCTGGGGCCAACGTCCTGACTTTC
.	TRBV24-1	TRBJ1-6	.	CATSDFWSPGSPLHF	TGTGCCACCAGTGATTTCTGGAGCCCGGGGTCACCCCTCCACTTT
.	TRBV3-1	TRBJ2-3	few	CASSWSTDTQYF	TGTGCCAGCAGCTGGAGCACAGATACGCAGTATTTT
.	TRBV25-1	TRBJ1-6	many	CASNTAYNSPLHF	TGTGCCAGTAACACGGCGTATAATTCACCCCTCCACTTT
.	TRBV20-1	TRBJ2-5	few	CSASARETQETQYF	TGCAGTGCTAGCGCTAGAGAGACCCAAGAGACCCAGTACTTC
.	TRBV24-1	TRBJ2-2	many	CATMDTYGELFF	TGTGCCACCATGGACACTTACGGGGAGCTGTTTTTT
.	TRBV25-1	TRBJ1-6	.	CASSDRLSYNSPLHF	TGTGCCAGCAGTGACAGGCTCTCCTATAATTCACCCCTCCACTTT
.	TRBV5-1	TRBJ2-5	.	CASSGTSTETQYF	TGCGCCAGCAGCGGGACCTCGACAGAGACCCAGTACTTC
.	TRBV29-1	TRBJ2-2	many	CSAAPDRAPGGTGELFF	TGCAGCGCCGCCCCGGACAGGGCCCCGGGGGGCACCGGGGAGCTGTTTTTT